Presented here are 26 T cell receptor beta chains from one specimen sequenced in a study of T cells after yellow fever vaccination. In TCRdb, the 5' RACE reads were re-called with MiXCR into one record per CDR3 protein. The profile covers about 340,000 distinct CDR3 sequences, with around an eighth appearing a single time and 2.5% to 4% taken by the ten largest. The sample consisted of CD4+ T cells sorted from PBMCs, taken 15 days after the yellow fever booster vaccination. The origin of the receptors is a man between 18 and 35 years old who received the YFV17D yellow fever vaccine.

This clonotype was seen more than once but under ten times. This chain's CDR3 is CASSEAQADTQYF. For the CDR3, the DNA is TGTGCCAGCAGTGAAGCGCAGGCAGATACGCAGTATTTT. This chain joins TRBV6-1 and TRBJ2-3; D unresolved. The CDR3 consists of 13 residues. The germline V and J ends were trimmed by 0 bases and 4 bases, with 5 bases remaining between them. Germline lookup yields CDR1 MNHNS and CDR2 SASEGT.

This clonotype was picked up many times. J is TRBJ1-2 and V is TRBV10-2; D is unresolved. Trimming stripped 5 bases from V and 2 bases from J, with 12 bases between. Germline CDR1 reads WSHSY; CDR2 reads SAAADI. The CDR3 is made up of 14 amino acids. The CDR3 loop is CASSSRSWNYGYTF. DNA of the CDR3: TGCGCCAGCAGTTCTAGGTCTTGGAACTATGGCTACACCTTC.

The chain joins TRBV3-1 to TRBJ2-3; 7 positions match TRBD2. CDR1 is LGHDT and CDR2 is YNNKEL in the germline V gene (reference sequence). This CDR3 spans 16 amino acids. V shed 4 bases, J shed 2 bases, and the junction held 9 bases outside the gene matches. The CDR3 region has the DNA TGTGCCAGCAGCCGCCGACTAGCTCAAAACACAGATACGCAGTATTTT. It is translated as CASSRRLAQNTDTQYF.

This clonotype came up a few times. The V call is TRBV10-3, the J call TRBJ2-7; tentative D call: TRBD1 (5 bases). CDR1 is ENHRY, CDR2 SYGVKD, per germline. The CDR3 loop spans 14 amino acids. Trimming took 3 bases from V and 1 from J, leaving 10 bases between them. CDR3 amino acids: CAISDSRVSYEQYV. CDR3 DNA sequence: TGTGCCATCAGTGACTCCAGGGTATCCTACGAGCAGTACGTC.

This clonotype was recorded a few times. The rearrangement links TRBV28 to TRBJ1-6, with 7 bases that match TRBD1. The germline CDR1 and CDR2 sequences are MDHEN and SYDVKM. The V gene end was trimmed by 6 bases and the J gene end by 6 bases; junction bases not matched to a gene: 8. This CDR3 is 15 amino acids long. CDR3 DNA sequence: TGTGCCAGCAGCCAGCGGACAGGATTTAATTCACCCCTCCACTTT. Its protein is CASSQRTGFNSPLHF.

The chain is built from TRBV14 and TRBJ2-5; no clear D gene. Trimming left V 1 base short and J 5 bases short, with 8 bases between. CDR3 length: 13 residues. Germline V CDR1 and CDR2: SGHDN, FVKESK. CDR3 protein: CASSQGAIETQYF. CDR3 DNA: TGTGCCAGCAGCCAAGGGGCGATTGAGACCCAGTACTTC.

This chain uses TRBV12-3 or TRBV12-4 with TRBJ2-7, with 9 positions matching TRBD2. The CDR3 spans 15 residues. Germline trimming cut 6 bases from V and 9 bases from J; bases unmatched to any gene: 15. The CDR3 here is CASSTIGTSTLRQYF. The CDR3 DNA sequence: TGTGCCAGCAGCACTATCGGGACTAGCACTCTACGGCAGTACTTC.

The chain has TRBV21-1 and TRBJ1-2; TRBD1, the table's D call, was not compared with the DNA. TRBV21-1 is marked as a pseudogene. The CDR3 consists of 16 residues. CDR3 in amino acids: CASSKDISRGANGYTF. In nucleotides, the CDR3 is TGTGCCAGCAGCAAAGATATAAGCAGGGGCGCGAATGGCTACACCTTC.

A few counts support this clonotype. The gene calls are TRBV3-1 and TRBJ2-7, with D perhaps TRBD1 (7 bases). CDR3 length: 13 residues. The germline gives CDR1 LGHDT, CDR2 YNNKEL (reference sequence). Trimming took 3 bases from V and 5 from J, leaving 11 bases between them. CDR3 nucleotides: TGTGCCAGCAGCCACTCAGGGGGGAACGAGCAGTACGTC. This codes for CASSHSGGNEQYV.

The chain uses TRBV20-1 and TRBJ1-5; no reliable D call. Germline CDR1 reads DFQATT; CDR2 reads SNEGSKA (reference sequence). The CDR3 contains 14 residues. V lost 1 base and J 3 bases, leaving 10 bases between the germline ends. The CDR3 DNA reads TGCAGTGCTAGAGTAGGCAGCCTCAATCAGCCCCAGCATTTT. It codes for CSARVGSLNQPQHF.

The CDR3 reads CASRPGPVWVDV. The DNA for the CDR3 is TGTGCAAGTCGCCCAGGGCCAGTCTGGGTGGACGTC. This rearrangement joins TRBV12-2 to TRBJ2-7; TRBD2 reflects the table's D call only, with no check against the DNA. TRBV12-2 is given as a pseudogene. CDR3 length equals 12 residues.

The J gene is TRBJ2-2, the V gene TRBV5-1; D unclear. Trimming took 4 bases from V and 2 from J, leaving 12 bases between them. Germline CDR1 is SGHRS and CDR2 is YFSETQ. The CDR3 loop spans 15 amino acids. The CDR3 coding sequence is TGCGCCAGCAGCATCCTAGAGATAAACACCGGGGAGCTGTTTTTT. Its protein is CASSILEINTGELFF.

This clonotype was observed a few times. This chain links TRBV4-3 with TRBJ2-3; D possibly corresponds to TRBD2 (5 bases). CDR3 length: 15 residues. Trimming shortened V by 4 bases and J by 0 bases, and 11 bases separated the two germline ends. CDR1 and CDR2 (germline): LGHNA, YSLEER. Written as DNA, the CDR3 is TGCGCCAGCAGCCTGCAGCGGACTAGCACAGATACGCAGTATTTT. This codes for CASSLQRTSTDTQYF.

This clonotype was recorded a few times. J is TRBJ2-7 and V is TRBV7-9; 9 bases line up with TRBD1. The V gene's germline CDR1 is SEHNR and CDR2 FQNEAQ (reference sequence). Trimming at V came to 5 bases and at J to 6 bases, leaving 20 bases not matched to a gene. The CDR3 length is 18 residues. Written as DNA, the CDR3 is TGTGCCAGCAGCCCCGAATACAGGGGGCGATGGATCCCCGGCGAGCAGTACTTC. Protein sequence: CASSPEYRGRWIPGEQYF.

This clonotype was detected only a few times. The CDR3 here is CSVDNTWRGDGYTF. In DNA form, the CDR3 reads TGCAGCGTCGACAACACCTGGCGGGGTGATGGCTACACCTTC. The gene calls are TRBV29-1 and TRBJ1-2; unclear D gene. The germline V gene has CDR1 SQVTM and CDR2 ANQGSEA. Trimming shortened V by 6 bases and J by 6 bases, and 20 bases separated the two germline ends. This CDR3 comprises 14 residues.

Many counts were recorded for this clonotype. This chain joins TRBV12-3 or TRBV12-4 and TRBJ1-6; D ambiguous. V lost 6 bases to trimming and J lost 10 bases, with 10 bases between them. The CDR3 consists of 12 residues. CDR3 protein: CASSPLQSPLHF. DNA for the CDR3: TGTGCCAGCAGCCCCCTCCAATCACCCCTCCACTTT.

This clonotype was seen more than once but under ten times. This chain links TRBV10-3 with TRBJ1-1; D remains ambiguous. CDR1 and CDR2 (germline): ENHRY, SYGVKD. The CDR3 contains 12 residues. Trimming took off 6 bases at V and 4 bases at J, with 9 bases between the two ends. The CDR3: CAISLEGTEAFF. The CDR3 DNA follows: TGTGCCATCAGCTTGGAAGGCACTGAAGCTTTCTTT.

CDR3 sequence: CASSLEEDSPLHF. Here the CDR3 DNA reads TGTGCCAGCAGCTTAGAGGAGGATTCACCCCTCCACTTT. The chain has TRBV7-9 and TRBJ1-6; no reliable D call. Trimming pared 1 base from V and 8 bases from J, leaving 6 bases between. The germline V gene encodes CDR1 SEHNR and CDR2 FQNEAQ (reference sequence). This CDR3 is built from 13 residues.

Only a few counts were recorded for this clonotype. This sequence joins TRBV5-1 and TRBJ2-7; unclear D gene. Germline lookup yields CDR1 SGHRS and CDR2 YFSETQ. The V end lost 0 bases, the J end lost 2 bases, and 15 bases lay between the germline ends. The CDR3 is 16 residues long. CDR3 sequence (DNA): TGCGCCAGCAGCTTGGAAAGTACCGGGCCCACCTACGAGCAGTACTTC. As protein: CASSLESTGPTYEQYF.

This clonotype has just one count. The chain has TRBV10-3 and TRBJ2-3; no definite D call. Looked up from germline, CDR1 is ENHRY and CDR2 is SYGVKD. The CDR3 covers 18 residues. V dropped 0 bases and J dropped 8 bases, with 24 bases sitting between them. This CDR3 reads CAISESILGASPRATQYF. The CDR3 DNA sequence: TGTGCCATCAGTGAGTCGATTTTAGGAGCCTCCCCTCGGGCTACGCAGTATTTT.

A few counts support this clonotype. The genes are TRBV2 and TRBJ2-7, with no clear D. V lost 5 bases to trimming and J lost 2 bases, with 13 bases between them. CDR3 size: 14 residues. Germline-derived CDR1 and CDR2 are SNHLY and FYNNEI. The CDR3 here is CASSWPGPPYEQYF. CDR3 DNA sequence: TGTGCCAGCAGTTGGCCCGGACCCCCCTACGAGCAGTACTTC.

This chain links TRBV2 with TRBJ1-2, with D unresolved. The CDR3 has 11 residues. V lost 3 bases and J lost 8, with 7 bases in between. Germline V lookup: CDR1 SNHLY, CDR2 FYNNEI. The DNA for the CDR3 is TGTGCCAGCAGTGATTGGGCAGGCTACACCTTC. Its protein product is CASSDWAGYTF.

This clonotype was picked up many times. This chain uses TRBV7-8 with TRBJ2-1; tentatively, D is TRBD1 or TRBD2 (5 bases each). Germline values: CDR1 SGHVS, CDR2 FQNEAQ. This CDR3 has 15 residues. The V and J ends lost 2 bases and 16 bases respectively, with 24 bases between them. The CDR3 region is CASSLLGRIEYMSFF. The CDR3 DNA is TGTGCCAGCAGCTTATTGGGACGGATAGAGTACATGAGCTTCTTC.

The J gene is TRBJ2-2, the V gene TRBV5-4, with D perhaps TRBD1 or TRBD2 (5 bases each). Germline V gene sequence: CDR1 SGHNT, CDR2 YYREEE (reference sequence). CDR3 length equals 16 residues. Trimming removed 3 bases at V and 3 bases at J, with 15 bases between. The CDR3 DNA reads as TGTGCCAGCAGCTCGGACCGGGACCGATACACCGGGGAGCTGTTTTTT. Protein: CASSSDRDRYTGELFF.

This clonotype has a handful of counts. Here the CDR3 reads CASSYFSYNEQFF. The CDR3, as DNA: TGTGCCAGCAGTTACTTCAGTTACAATGAGCAGTTCTTC. The chain is built from TRBV6-2 or TRBV6-3 and TRBJ2-1; D uncertain. Between the trimmed V and J ends, which lost 1 base and 4 bases, there was a span of 5 bases. This CDR3 is built from 13 residues. Germline V gene lookup returns CDR1 MNHEY and CDR2 SVGEGT.

The chain carries TRBV6-2 or TRBV6-3 and TRBJ2-1; 14 nucleotides agree with TRBD2. Per germline, CDR1 MNHEY and CDR2 SVGEGT. The CDR3 is 16 amino acids. Losses at the gene ends were 6 bases for V and 2 bases for J; bases not matched to a gene: 3. The chain's CDR3 is CASSQGLAGAYNEQFF. Written as DNA, the CDR3 is TGTGCCAGCAGCCAGGGACTAGCGGGGGCCTACAATGAGCAGTTCTTC.